This passage covers 19 T cell receptor beta chains from one sample sequenced in a study of shared clonotypes between healthy human individuals. Using immunoSEQ multiplex PCR, the repertoire was profiled, and TCRdb retains in-frame clones only, with some absent. This repertoire shows hundreds of thousands of clones, around 72% found once; its top ten account for approximately 1.8%. The sequencing sample was made of memory CD4+ T cells sorted from blood. Subset specified: CD45RA-negative fraction. Receptors originate from a woman aged 25 to 39 in good health.

Written as DNA, the CDR3 is TGTGCCAGCTCACCTACCCATACCAAGGGGGGTAGGGATGGCTACACCTTC. This translates into CASSPTHTKGGRDGYTF. The rearrangement links TRBV18 to TRBJ1-2; D might be TRBD1 (6 bases). V lost 3 bases, J lost 6 bases, and 23 bases lay in between. The CDR3 covers 17 residues. CDR1 is KGHSH, CDR2 LQKENI, per germline.

The V call is TRBV28, the J call TRBJ1-3, with D unresolved. This CDR3 comprises 15 residues. Germline-derived CDR1 and CDR2 are MDHEN and SYDVKM. Trimming took 2 bases from V and 4 from J, leaving 12 bases between them. The CDR3 region is CASSLIMRAGNTIYF. For the CDR3, the DNA is TGTGCCAGCAGTTTAATTATGAGGGCAGGAAACACCATATATTTT.

The CDR3 reads CASSEFGAGWETQYF. In nucleotides, the CDR3 is TGTGCCAGCAGTGAATTTGGTGCGGGTTGGGAGACCCAGTACTTC. V usage is TRBV2 and J usage is TRBJ2-5; the D gene is possibly TRBD2 (5 bases). The germline CDR1 and CDR2 sequences are SNHLY and FYNNEI. The CDR3 spans 15 residues. Trimming pared 2 bases from V and 5 bases from J, leaving 15 bases between.

The chain is built from TRBV29-1 and TRBJ1-1; maybe TRBD1 (5 bases). V was pared by 6 bases and J by 8 bases, with 16 bases between. CDR3 length: 12 residues. The germline gives CDR1 SQVTM, CDR2 ANQGSEA. For the CDR3, the DNA is TGCAGCGTCAACCGGGACGGTTCGGAAGCTTTCTTT. This gives the protein CSVNRDGSEAFF.

The chain couples TRBV19 to TRBJ2-1, with TRBD2 matching 10 bases. Looked up from germline, CDR1 is LNHDA and CDR2 is SQIVND (reference sequence). V shed 5 bases and J 9 bases; nucleotides not matched to a gene: 7. CDR3 size: 14 residues. CDR3 loop: CASSRLAGALEQFF. DNA for the CDR3: TGTGCCAGTAGTCGCCTAGCGGGAGCCCTTGAGCAGTTCTTC.

The rearrangement links TRBV9 to TRBJ2-1; D uncertain. V dropped 0 bases and J dropped 8 bases, with 6 bases sitting between them. The CDR3 extends over 12 amino acids. In germline, CDR1 is SGDLS, CDR2 YYNGEE. The CDR3 coding sequence is TGTGCCAGCAGCGTAGGGGTCTATGAGCAGTTCTTC. Translation: CASSVGVYEQFF.

This chain uses TRBV7-2 with TRBJ2-2; tentative D call: TRBD2 (5 bases). The germline V gene encodes CDR1 SGHTA and CDR2 FQGNSA. The CDR3 contains 15 residues. V was cut by 2 bases and J by 5 bases, with 12 bases left in between. The CDR3 nucleotides are TGTGCCAGCAGCTTAAATTCACTAGTAACCGGGGAGCTGTTTTTT. Translating it yields CASSLNSLVTGELFF.

This clone was counted at least ten times. V usage is TRBV15 and J usage is TRBJ2-7, with TRBD2 identical over 13 bases. Germline-derived CDR1 and CDR2 are LNHNV and YYDKDF (reference sequence). The V gene end was trimmed by 0 bases and the J gene end by 2 bases; junction bases not matched to a gene: 10. The CDR3 spans 19 residues. Written as DNA, the CDR3 is TGTGCCACCAGCAGAGATCTGCCGGGACTAGCGGGACCTCCCTACGAGCAGTACTTC. It specifies CATSRDLPGLAGPPYEQYF.

This clone was detected a few times. The chain has TRBV18 and TRBJ2-6; 9 positions match TRBD1. V trimming: 0 bases; J trimming: 1 base; junction bases outside the gene matches: 4. Germline V CDR1 and CDR2: KGHSH, LQKENI. The CDR3 extends over 18 amino acids. CDR3 in amino acids: CASSPPGQGTSGANVLTF. The CDR3 region has the DNA TGTGCCAGCTCACCACCGGGACAGGGTACGTCTGGGGCCAACGTCCTGACTTTC.

In its sample, this clone was seen many times. The rearrangement links TRBV6-6 to TRBJ2-3; D ambiguous. V was pared by 5 bases and J by 1 base, with 7 bases between. The CDR3 covers 13 residues. CDR1 and CDR2 (germline): MNHNY, SVGAGI (reference sequence). The CDR3 nucleotides are TGTGCCAGCAGTGGAGTTGGCACAGATACGCAGTATTTT. It is translated as CASSGVGTDTQYF.

The CDR3 DNA is TGTGCCTGGAGCAGGACAGGGGGCAATGAGCAGTTCTTC. Translating gives CAWSRTGGNEQFF. J is TRBJ2-1 and V is TRBV30, with 10 bases aligning to TRBD1. After removal of 3 bases from V and 6 bases from J, the junction contained 2 bases not matched to a gene. The CDR3 extends over 13 amino acids. CDR1 GTSNPN and CDR2 SVGIG come from the germline V gene (reference sequence).

The rearrangement joins TRBV5-4 to TRBJ2-5, with no clear D. CDR1 and CDR2 (germline): SGHNT, YYREEE (reference sequence). The CDR3 length is 13 residues. The ends were cut back, 4 bases at V and 0 bases at J, with 7 bases in the middle. The CDR3 bases are TGTGCCAGCAGCGCTACACACCAAGAGACCCAGTACTTC. As protein: CASSATHQETQYF.

This clone was seen only a few times. The chain employs TRBV9 and TRBJ2-1; the D call may be TRBD1 or TRBD2 (7 bases each). Looked up from germline, CDR1 is SGDLS and CDR2 is YYNGEE. Trimming cost V 2 bases and J 4 bases, with 16 bases left between them. The CDR3 has 16 residues. The CDR3 here is CASSVQGGLPYNEQFF. The CDR3 region has the DNA TGTGCCAGCAGCGTTCAGGGGGGACTACCTTACAATGAGCAGTTCTTC. The full variable domain, completed using reference TRBV9 and TRBJ2-1, is DSGVTQTPKHLITATGQRVTLRCSPRSGDLSVYWYQQSLDQGLQFLIQYYNGEERAKGNILERFSAQQFPDLHSELNLSSLELGDSALYFCASSVQGGLPYNEQFFGPGTRLTVL.

The rearrangement joins TRBV28 to TRBJ2-7, with no clear D. CDR1 MDHEN and CDR2 SYDVKM come from the germline V gene. Trimming removed 2 bases from V and 0 bases from J, with 11 bases in between. The CDR3 covers 15 residues. CDR3 bases: TGTGCCAGCAGTTTAAGGCAGCTTAGCTCCTACGAGCAGTACTTC. Its translation: CASSLRQLSSYEQYF.

In DNA form, the CDR3 reads TGCGCCAGCAGTCCCGAGGGAGCCGAGAAGCGGGAGCAACATACGCAGTATTTT. This codes for CASSPEGAEKREQHTQYF. The chain links TRBV10-2 to TRBJ2-3, with 8 bases matching TRBD2. The CDR3 covers 18 residues. V trimming: 5 bases; J trimming: 7 bases; junction bases outside the gene matches: 20. Germline values: CDR1 WSHSY, CDR2 SAAADI.

The V call is TRBV5-1, the J call TRBJ1-2; 7 bases map to TRBD1. The ends lost 5 bases at V and 10 bases at J; junction bases unmatched: 8. Germline lookup yields CDR1 SGHRS and CDR2 YFSETQ. The CDR3 has 12 residues. The CDR3 loop reads CASRGTEQYYTF. The CDR3 bases are TGCGCCAGCAGGGGGACAGAGCAGTACTACACCTTC.

This chain uses TRBV27 with TRBJ1-5; D unresolved. With 3 bases removed from V and 4 bases from J, the gap between germline ends came to 7 bases. This CDR3 spans 13 amino acids. The germline V gene encodes CDR1 MNHEY and CDR2 SMNVEV (reference sequence). CDR3 nucleotide sequence: TGTGCCAGCAGTTTGTCGTTTAATCAGCCCCAGCATTTT. It encodes CASSLSFNQPQHF.

This chain's CDR3 is CASLRLAGEGEQFF. CDR3 nucleotide sequence: TGTGCCAGTCTCCGACTAGCGGGAGAAGGTGAGCAGTTCTTC. The rearrangement uses TRBV19 and TRBJ2-1, with 12 bases identical to TRBD2. Germline CDR1 reads LNHDA; CDR2 reads SQIVND (reference sequence). The ends lost 8 bases at V and 9 bases at J; junction bases unmatched: 8. This CDR3 comprises 14 residues.

The chain recombines TRBV9 with TRBJ2-3; TRBD1 might be the D (5 bases). CDR1 and CDR2 (germline): SGDLS, YYNGEE. V was cut by 0 bases and J by 1 base, with 15 bases left in between. The CDR3 loop spans 17 amino acids. This CDR3 is CASSVGGAPPGTDTQYF. CDR3 coding DNA: TGTGCCAGCAGCGTAGGTGGGGCCCCTCCTGGCACAGATACGCAGTATTTT.